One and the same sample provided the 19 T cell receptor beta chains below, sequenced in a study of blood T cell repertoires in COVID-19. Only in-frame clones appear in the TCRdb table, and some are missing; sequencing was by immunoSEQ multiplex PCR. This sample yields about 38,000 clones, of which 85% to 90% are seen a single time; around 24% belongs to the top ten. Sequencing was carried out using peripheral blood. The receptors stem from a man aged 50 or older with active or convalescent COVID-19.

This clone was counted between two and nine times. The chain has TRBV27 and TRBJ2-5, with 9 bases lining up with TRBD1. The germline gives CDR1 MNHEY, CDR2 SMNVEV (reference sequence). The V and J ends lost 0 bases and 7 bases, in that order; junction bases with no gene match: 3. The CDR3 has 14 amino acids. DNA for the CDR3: TGTGCCAGCAGTTTATCACAGGGGGCAGGGACCCAGTACTTC. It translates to CASSLSQGAGTQYF.

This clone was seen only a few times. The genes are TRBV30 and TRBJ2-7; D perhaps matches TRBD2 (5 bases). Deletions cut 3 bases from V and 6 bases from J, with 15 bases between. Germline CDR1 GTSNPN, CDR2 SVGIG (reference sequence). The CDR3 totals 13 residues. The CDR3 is CAWRTDGMGEQYF. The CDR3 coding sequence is TGTGCCTGGAGGACGGACGGGATGGGCGAGCAGTACTTC.

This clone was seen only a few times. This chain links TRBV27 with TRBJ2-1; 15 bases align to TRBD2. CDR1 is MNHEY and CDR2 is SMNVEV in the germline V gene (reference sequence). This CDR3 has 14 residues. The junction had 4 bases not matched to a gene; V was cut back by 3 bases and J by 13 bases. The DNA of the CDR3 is TGTGCCAGCAGTTTTGGACTAGCGGGGGGGCAACAGTTCTTC. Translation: CASSFGLAGGQQFF.

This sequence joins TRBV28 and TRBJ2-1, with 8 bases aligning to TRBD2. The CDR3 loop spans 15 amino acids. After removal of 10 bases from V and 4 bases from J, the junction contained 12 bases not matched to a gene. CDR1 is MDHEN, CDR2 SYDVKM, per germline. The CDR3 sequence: CATREAGVGYNEQFF. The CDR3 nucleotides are TGTGCCACAAGAGAAGCGGGAGTGGGGTACAATGAGCAGTTCTTC.

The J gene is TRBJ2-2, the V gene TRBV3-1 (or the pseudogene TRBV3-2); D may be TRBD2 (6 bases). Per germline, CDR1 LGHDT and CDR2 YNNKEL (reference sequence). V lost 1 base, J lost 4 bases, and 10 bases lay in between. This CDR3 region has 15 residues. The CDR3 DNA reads TGTGCCAGCAGCCAAGGGGGACTTACCACCGGGGAGCTGTTTTTT. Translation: CASSQGGLTTGELFF.

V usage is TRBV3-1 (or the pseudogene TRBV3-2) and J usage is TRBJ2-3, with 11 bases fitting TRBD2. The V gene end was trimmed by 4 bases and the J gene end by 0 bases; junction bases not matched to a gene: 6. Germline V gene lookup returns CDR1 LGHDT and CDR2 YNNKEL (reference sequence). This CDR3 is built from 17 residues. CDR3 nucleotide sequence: TGTGCCAGCAGCCTCGGGACTAGCGGAACTAGCACAGATACGCAGTATTTT. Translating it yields CASSLGTSGTSTDTQYF.

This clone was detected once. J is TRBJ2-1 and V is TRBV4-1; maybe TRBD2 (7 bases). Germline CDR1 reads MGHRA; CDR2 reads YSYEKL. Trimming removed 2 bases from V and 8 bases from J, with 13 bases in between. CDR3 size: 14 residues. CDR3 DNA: TGCGCCAGCAGCCAAAGGGGGGGAGCGGATGAGCAGTTCTTC. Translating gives CASSQRGGADEQFF.

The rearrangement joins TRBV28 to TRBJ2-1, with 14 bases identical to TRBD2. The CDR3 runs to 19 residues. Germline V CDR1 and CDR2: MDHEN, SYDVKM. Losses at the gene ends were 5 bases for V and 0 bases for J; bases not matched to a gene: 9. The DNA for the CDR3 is TGTGCCAGCAGTCTCAAGGGACTAGCGGGAGCAAACTCCTACAATGAGCAGTTCTTC. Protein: CASSLKGLAGANSYNEQFF.

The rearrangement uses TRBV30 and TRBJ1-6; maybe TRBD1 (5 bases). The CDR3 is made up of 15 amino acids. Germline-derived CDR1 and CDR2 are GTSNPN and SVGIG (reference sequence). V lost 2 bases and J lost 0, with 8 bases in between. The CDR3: CAWSRGSSYNSPLHF. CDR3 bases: TGTGCCTGGAGTCGGGGGAGCTCCTATAATTCACCCCTCCACTTT.

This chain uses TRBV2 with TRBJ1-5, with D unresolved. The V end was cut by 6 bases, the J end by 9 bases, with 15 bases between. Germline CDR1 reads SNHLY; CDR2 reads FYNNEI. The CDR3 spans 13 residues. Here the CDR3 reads CASRLTREGPQHF. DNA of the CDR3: TGTGCCAGCAGATTGACCCGTGAGGGGCCCCAGCATTTT.

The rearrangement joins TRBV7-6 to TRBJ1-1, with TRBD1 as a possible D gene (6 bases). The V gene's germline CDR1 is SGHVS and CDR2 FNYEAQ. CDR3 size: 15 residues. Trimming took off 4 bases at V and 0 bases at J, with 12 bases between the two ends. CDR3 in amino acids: CASSYDRQMNTEAFF. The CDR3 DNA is TGTGCCAGCAGCTACGACAGGCAAATGAACACTGAAGCTTTCTTT.

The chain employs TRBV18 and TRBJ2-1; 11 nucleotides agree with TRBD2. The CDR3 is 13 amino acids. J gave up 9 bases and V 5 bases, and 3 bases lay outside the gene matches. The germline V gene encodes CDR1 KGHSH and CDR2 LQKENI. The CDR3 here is CASSELAGVEQFF. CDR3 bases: TGTGCCAGCTCAGAACTAGCGGGGGTTGAGCAGTTCTTC. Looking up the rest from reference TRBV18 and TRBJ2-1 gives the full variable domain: NAGVMQNPRHLVRRRGQEARLRCSPMKGHSHVYWYRQLPEEGLKFMVYLQKENIIDESGMPKERFSAEFPKEGPSILRIQQVVRGDSAAYFCASSELAGVEQFFGPGTRLTVL.

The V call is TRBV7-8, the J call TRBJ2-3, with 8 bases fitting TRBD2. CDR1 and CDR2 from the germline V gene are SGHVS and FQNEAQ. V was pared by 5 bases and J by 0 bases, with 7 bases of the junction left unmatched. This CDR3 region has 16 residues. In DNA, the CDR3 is TGTGCCAGCAGCCCGTCCGGGGGGGCTAGCACAGATACGCAGTATTTT. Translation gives CASSPSGGASTDTQYF.

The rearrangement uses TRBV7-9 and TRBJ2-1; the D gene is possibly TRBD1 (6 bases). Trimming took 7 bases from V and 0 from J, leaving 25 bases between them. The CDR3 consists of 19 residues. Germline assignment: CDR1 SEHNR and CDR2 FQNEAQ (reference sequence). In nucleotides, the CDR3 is TGTGCCAGCAATCTCGTCGCCCCAGGGGCCACGAGCTCCTACAATGAGCAGTTCTTC. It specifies CASNLVAPGATSSYNEQFF. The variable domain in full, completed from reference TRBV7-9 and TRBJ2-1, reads DTGVSQNPRHKITKRGQNVTFRCDPISEHNRLYWYRQTLGQGPEFLTYFQNEAQLEKSRLLSDRFSAERPKGSFSTLEIQRTEQGDSAMYLCASNLVAPGATSSYNEQFFGPGTRLTVL.

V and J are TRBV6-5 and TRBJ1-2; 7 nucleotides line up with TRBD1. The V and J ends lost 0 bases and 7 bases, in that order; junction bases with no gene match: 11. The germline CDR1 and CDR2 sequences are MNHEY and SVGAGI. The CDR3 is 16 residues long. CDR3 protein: CASSYSTGQLVGGYTF. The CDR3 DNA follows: TGTGCCAGCAGTTACTCGACGGGACAGTTAGTAGGTGGCTACACCTTC.

CDR3 amino acids: CSVVYGLTGDQPQHF. The CDR3 coding sequence is TGCAGCGTTGTATATGGGCTGACAGGGGATCAGCCCCAGCATTTT. This chain uses TRBV29-1 with TRBJ1-5; 8 positions agree with TRBD1. This CDR3 is built from 15 residues. Germline-derived CDR1 and CDR2 are SQVTM and ANQGSEA. V was clipped by 4 bases and J by 5 bases; unmatched bases: 10.

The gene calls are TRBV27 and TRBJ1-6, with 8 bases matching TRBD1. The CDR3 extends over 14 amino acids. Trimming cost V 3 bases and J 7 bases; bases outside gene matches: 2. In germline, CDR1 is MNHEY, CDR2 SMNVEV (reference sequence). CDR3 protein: CASSFGQGNSPLHF. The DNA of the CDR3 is TGTGCCAGCAGTTTTGGACAGGGAAATTCACCCCTCCACTTT.

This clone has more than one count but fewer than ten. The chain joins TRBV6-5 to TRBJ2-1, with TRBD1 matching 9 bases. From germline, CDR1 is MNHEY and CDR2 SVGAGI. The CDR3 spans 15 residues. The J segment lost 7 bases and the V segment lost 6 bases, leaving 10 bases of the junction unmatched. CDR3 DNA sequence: TGTGCCAGCAGCCGACAGGGGGGGACGGGGAATGAGCAGTTCTTC. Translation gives CASSRQGGTGNEQFF.

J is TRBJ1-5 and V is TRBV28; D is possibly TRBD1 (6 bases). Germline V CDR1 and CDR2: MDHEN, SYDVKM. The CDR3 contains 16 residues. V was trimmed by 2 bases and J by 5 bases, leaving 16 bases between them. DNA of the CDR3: TGTGCCAGCAGTTTACCCACAGGGTTGGGGGATCAGCCCCAGCATTTT. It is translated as CASSLPTGLGDQPQHF.